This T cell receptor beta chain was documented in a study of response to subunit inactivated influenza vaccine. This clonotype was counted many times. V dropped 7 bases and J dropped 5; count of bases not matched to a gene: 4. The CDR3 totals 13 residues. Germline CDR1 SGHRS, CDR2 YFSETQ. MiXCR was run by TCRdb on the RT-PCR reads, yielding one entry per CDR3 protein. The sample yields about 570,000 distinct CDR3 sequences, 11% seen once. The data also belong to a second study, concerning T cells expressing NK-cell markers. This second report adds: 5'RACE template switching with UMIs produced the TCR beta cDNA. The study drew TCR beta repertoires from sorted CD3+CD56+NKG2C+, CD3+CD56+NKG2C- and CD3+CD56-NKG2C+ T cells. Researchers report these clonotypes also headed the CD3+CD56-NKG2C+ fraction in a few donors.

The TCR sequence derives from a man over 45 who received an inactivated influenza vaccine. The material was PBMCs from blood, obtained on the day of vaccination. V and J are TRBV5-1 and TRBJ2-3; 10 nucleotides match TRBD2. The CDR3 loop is CASESGGGDTQYF. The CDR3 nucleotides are TGCGCCAGCGAAAGCGGGGGGGGAGATACGCAGTATTTT. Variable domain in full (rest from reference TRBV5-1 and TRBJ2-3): KAGVTQTPRYLIKTRGQQVTLSCSPISGHRSVSWYQQTPGQGLQFLFEYFSETQRNKGNFPGRFSGRQFSNSRSEMNVSTLELGDSALYLCASESGGGDTQYFGPGTRLTVL.